The 12 T cell receptor beta chains below were found in one sample sequenced in a study of human T cells and chemical hapten exposure (dated by TCRdb to the early 2020s). Library preparation employed RACE. This sample was sequenced with a NextSeq 500. The public reads were reanalyzed by TCRdb: fastp trimming at Q25, MiXCR alignment, in-frame beta chains only. Each CDR3 protein appears once, grouped with its most common genes and DNA. The sample contains roughly 120,000 distinct CDR3 sequences, approximately 14% of them found a single time. The ten largest clones represent 0.92% of the sample. Reading the label with the study, this specimen's time point is: patch test 1, 2 weeks after DPC sensitization. The treatment or condition label, read with the paper, signifies: therapeutic diphenylcyclopropenone sensitization with weekly scalp DPC. The starting material was whole blood, obtained in connection with sensitization to the hapten diphenylcyclopropenone (DPC). These receptors were taken from a man between 18 and 29 years old with alopecia areata. Some clones in this sample may be carry-over from other donors' samples.

The CDR3 nucleotides read TGTGCCAGCAGCCTCCTAGTAGACCCCGGGGAGCTGTTTTTT. As protein: CASSLLVDPGELFF. The genes are TRBV14 and TRBJ2-2; D gene uncertain. Germline-derived CDR1 and CDR2 are SGHDN and FVKESK. Trimming removed 4 bases at V and 6 bases at J, with 12 bases between. CDR3 length equals 14 residues.

This clonotype was counted between two and nine times. The rearrangement links TRBV7-9 to TRBJ2-7; TRBD1 matches at 10 bases. This CDR3 contains 17 residues. Germline V lookup: CDR1 SEHNR, CDR2 FQNEAQ (reference sequence). V lost 1 base to trimming and J lost 3 bases; unmatched junction nucleotides: 9. The CDR3 spells CASSLVGTGARFYEQYV. In DNA form, the CDR3 reads TGTGCCAGCAGCTTAGTTGGGACAGGGGCCCGATTCTACGAGCAGTACGTC.

There are a few counts of this clonotype. V usage is TRBV20-1 and J usage is TRBJ1-2, with D unclear. Germline CDR1 and CDR2: DFQATT and SNEGSKA (reference sequence). CDR3 length: 12 residues. V gave up 2 bases and J gave up 8 bases, with 12 bases separating them. As DNA, the CDR3 is TGCAGTGCTAGAAACGTGGGAGGCGGCTACACCTTC. Residues: CSARNVGGGYTF.

This clonotype was counted many times. This sequence joins TRBV7-6 and TRBJ2-7, with D hard to call. Looked up from germline, CDR1 is SGHVS and CDR2 is FNYEAQ. Trimming removed 1 base at V and 2 bases at J, with 6 bases between. There are 13 residues in the CDR3. The chain's CDR3 is CASSLDPTYEQYF. The CDR3 nucleotides read TGTGCCAGCAGCTTAGACCCCACCTACGAGCAGTACTTC. Variable domain in full (rest from reference TRBV7-6 and TRBJ2-7): GAGVSQSPRYKVTKRGQDVALRCDPISGHVSLYWYRQALGQGPEFLTYFNYEAQQDKSGLPNDRFSAERPEGSISTLTIQRTEQRDSAMYRCASSLDPTYEQYFGPGTRLTVT.

This sequence joins TRBV20-1 and TRBJ2-7; a possible D gene is TRBD1 (6 bases). Per the germline V gene, CDR1 is DFQATT and CDR2 is SNEGSKA (reference sequence). The CDR3 contains 12 residues. Deletions cut 6 bases from V and 6 bases from J, with 15 bases between. The CDR3 DNA reads as TGCAGTGCAATTCAGGGGATGACCGAGCAGTACTTC. Its protein product is CSAIQGMTEQYF.

J is TRBJ1-6 and V is TRBV28; no definite D call. The V and J ends lost 8 bases and 9 bases respectively, with 11 bases between them. Germline V gene sequence: CDR1 MDHEN, CDR2 SYDVKM. This CDR3 comprises 12 residues. The CDR3 nucleotides are TGTGCCAGCTCGGGCGGAATTTCACCCCTCCACTTT. Protein product: CASSGGISPLHF.

This clonotype was recorded a few times. The V and J genes are TRBV4-3 and TRBJ2-1, with 8 bases matching TRBD1. Trimming removed 0 bases from V and 10 bases from J; junction bases left unmatched: 11. CDR3 length equals 16 residues. Germline lookup yields CDR1 LGHNA and CDR2 YSLEER. CDR3 coding DNA: TGCGCCAGCAGCCAAGACCCCCAGGGGGCTGGTCGGGAGCAGTTCTTC. The encoded protein is CASSQDPQGAGREQFF.

The V gene is TRBV10-2, the J gene TRBJ2-2, with D perhaps TRBD1 (6 bases). V gave up 7 bases and J gave up 3 bases, with 24 bases separating them. Germline V gene lookup returns CDR1 WSHSY and CDR2 SAAADI. CDR3 size: 18 residues. The CDR3 loop is CASISDDPRQDYTGELFF. Here the CDR3 DNA reads TGCGCCAGCATCTCGGACGACCCTCGACAGGACTACACCGGGGAGCTGTTTTTT.

This clonotype occurred many times. The chain links TRBV28 to TRBJ2-1; D is unresolved. Deletions cut 2 bases from V and 10 bases from J, with 9 bases between. CDR3 length: 12 amino acids. The germline gives CDR1 MDHEN, CDR2 SYDVKM. In nucleotides, the CDR3 is TGTGCCAGCAGTTTAGGGGTTGGGGAGCAGTTCTTC. Translating gives CASSLGVGEQFF.

This clonotype turned up a few times. The chain uses TRBV6-2 or TRBV6-3 and TRBJ1-6, with D unresolved. The CDR3 length is 15 residues. The V and J ends lost 1 base and 7 bases respectively, with 11 bases between them. CDR1 is MNHEY and CDR2 is SVGEGT in the germline V gene. The CDR3 reads CASSYYGSTNSPLHF. The CDR3 nucleotides are TGTGCCAGCAGTTACTACGGATCGACCAATTCACCCCTCCACTTT.

The chain couples TRBV4-3 to TRBJ1-5; D perhaps matches TRBD1 (5 bases). V shed 0 bases and J shed 7 bases, with 13 bases lying between them. The V gene's germline CDR1 is LGHNA and CDR2 YSLEER. This CDR3 is built from 15 residues. The CDR3 protein is CASSQDLRGWQPQHF. The CDR3 region has the DNA TGCGCCAGCAGCCAAGATCTAAGGGGATGGCAGCCCCAGCATTTT.

This chain uses TRBV7-6 with TRBJ1-5; D might be TRBD1 (5 bases). The CDR3 loop spans 14 amino acids. The germline V gene has CDR1 SGHVS and CDR2 FNYEAQ. V lost 2 bases and J 5 bases, leaving 10 bases between the germline ends. CDR3 sequence reads: CASSLTRGDQPQHF. CDR3 DNA: TGTGCCAGCAGCTTAACGAGAGGGGATCAGCCCCAGCATTTT.